The 30 T cell receptor beta chains below were found in one sample sequenced in a study of monozygotic twins with inflammatory bowel disease. TCRdb re-analyzed the 5' RACE reads; it lists each CDR3 protein once, without DNA. Its listing shows around 410,000 distinct CDR3 sequences. The sample was blood. The receptors originated from a human donor with ulcerative colitis or Crohn's disease, or a healthy co-twin of an affected twin (not recorded which).

The V call is TRBV6-2 or TRBV6-3, the J call TRBJ1-1. The CDR3 totals 16 residues. Germline CDR1 MNHEY, CDR2 SVGEGT. The CDR3 region is CASSQTHPILNTEAFF.

This chain's CDR3 is CASSDARTGDTEAFF. The rearrangement joins TRBV6-1 to TRBJ1-1; the D gene TCRdb calls, TRBD1, cannot be checked with no DNA. This CDR3 has 15 amino acids. Germline CDR1 and CDR2: MNHNS and SASEGT.

The chain is built from TRBV10-3 and TRBJ2-1. Germline CDR1 is ENHRY and CDR2 is SYGVKD. The CDR3 spans 13 residues. The CDR3 loop reads CAISADSLGEQFF.

The genes are TRBV11-1 and TRBJ2-3; TCRdb's D call of TRBD2 is untestable without DNA. The CDR3 consists of 20 residues. From germline, CDR1 is SGHAT and CDR2 FQDESV (reference sequence). CDR3 sequence: CASSLASLLSAGVSADTQYF.

The chain couples TRBV10-2 to TRBJ2-3; TCRdb proposes TRBD1, but this gene call is untestable without DNA. The length of the CDR3 is 12 residues. Germline V gives CDR1 WSHSY, CDR2 SAAADI. CDR3 region: CASSDAGLTQYF.

The gene calls are TRBV7-9 and TRBJ2-7; TCRdb outputs TRBD1, but without DNA this stays unchecked. The CDR3 length is 15 residues. The germline CDR1 and CDR2 sequences are SEHNR and FQNEAQ (reference sequence). The CDR3 sequence: CASSTTGPFPWEQYF.

J is TRBJ1-5 and V is TRBV28. The CDR3 has 12 amino acids. The germline gives CDR1 MDHEN, CDR2 SYDVKM. The CDR3 loop is CASRGNNQPQHF.

The chain combines TRBV7-9 with TRBJ2-5; the D call of TRBD2 rests on TCRdb alone, since no DNA is present to check it. The V gene's germline CDR1 is SEHNR and CDR2 FQNEAQ (reference sequence). The CDR3 sequence is 15 residues long. CDR3 amino acids: CASSLHGTKQETQYF.

This sequence joins TRBV5-1 and TRBJ1-4. Germline assignment: CDR1 SGHRS and CDR2 YFSETQ. The CDR3 is 16 residues long. The CDR3 sequence is CASSWRGLKEVGKLFF.

The CDR3 sequence is CASSHGLTGGQTQYF. The chain uses TRBV3-1 and TRBJ2-5; without DNA, the TCRdb call of TRBD1 cannot be checked. In germline, CDR1 is LGHDT, CDR2 YNNKEL (reference sequence). The CDR3 totals 15 residues.

This sequence joins TRBV7-9 and TRBJ2-7. Germline CDR1 and CDR2: SEHNR and FQNEAQ (reference sequence). The length of the CDR3 is 14 residues. CDR3 residues: CASSFLTGPYEQYF.

This chain connects TRBV6-1 to TRBJ1-6; as DNA is missing, the TRBD1 call by TCRdb cannot be tested. The CDR3 spans 16 residues. Per the germline V gene, CDR1 is MNHNS and CDR2 is SASEGT. The CDR3 here is CASSTAGQSHNSPLHF.

The chain recombines TRBV20-1 with TRBJ1-1; no DNA is available, so the TRBD1 call from TCRdb remains unchecked. The CDR3 contains 15 residues. The germline gives CDR1 DFQATT, CDR2 SNEGSKA (reference sequence). The CDR3 here is CSASPLDRMNTEAFF.

The chain carries TRBV7-2 and TRBJ2-2; the TCRdb D gene call, TRBD2, has no DNA to confirm it. The CDR3 sequence is 15 residues long. Per germline, CDR1 SGHTA and CDR2 FQGNSA. The CDR3 loop is CASSFRLAGTGGLFF.

The CDR3 reads CASRLDGGIDETQYF. J is TRBJ2-5 and V is TRBV5-1; lacking DNA, the TRBD2 call made by TCRdb goes unchecked. The CDR3 runs to 15 residues. From germline, CDR1 is SGHRS and CDR2 YFSETQ.

This chain joins TRBV5-4 and TRBJ2-5; TCRdb indicates TRBD2, and absent DNA this call remains unverified. The CDR3 has 17 amino acids. Germline-derived CDR1 and CDR2 are SGHNT and YYREEE (reference sequence). CDR3 amino acids: CASSPRASGRPGETQYF.

The rearrangement links TRBV19 to TRBJ1-1; the D call of TRBD1 rests on TCRdb alone, since no DNA is present to check it. The CDR3 is 13 amino acids. Germline assignment: CDR1 LNHDA and CDR2 SQIVND (reference sequence). CDR3 sequence: CASTWTGATEAFF.

The chain carries TRBV6-1 and TRBJ1-3; no DNA is available, so the TRBD1 call from TCRdb remains unchecked. Germline V CDR1 and CDR2: MNHNS, SASEGT. The CDR3 runs to 16 residues. The CDR3 spells CASSERPNSGGNTIYF.

The rearrangement uses TRBV20-1 and TRBJ2-3; TCRdb designates TRBD2, a call that cannot be tested without DNA. Germline V gene data show CDR1 as DFQATT and CDR2 as SNEGSKA (reference sequence). The CDR3 contains 17 residues. The CDR3 sequence is CSAMLEIPAGGTDTQYF.

This rearrangement joins TRBV5-1 to TRBJ2-6; the D call from TCRdb, TRBD1, cannot be confirmed without DNA. CDR1 and CDR2 (germline): SGHRS, YFSETQ. The CDR3 length is 17 residues. The chain's CDR3 is CASSLWTGGIGANVLTF. The complete variable domain, with remaining parts taken from reference TRBV5-1 and TRBJ2-6, reads KAGVTQTPRYLIKTRGQQVTLSCSPISGHRSVSWYQQTPGQGLQFLFEYFSETQRNKGNFPGRFSGRQFSNSRSEMNVSTLELGDSALYLCASSLWTGGIGANVLTFGAGSRLTVL.

The chain combines TRBV7-2 with TRBJ2-1; the TRBD2 assignment by TCRdb is unverifiable without DNA. This CDR3 has 22 amino acids. The germline V gene has CDR1 SGHTA and CDR2 FQGNSA. CDR3 in amino acids: CASSRTVNKLAGGSGSYNEQFF. The complete variable domain, with remaining parts taken from reference TRBV7-2 and TRBJ2-1, reads GAGVSQSPSNKVTEKGKDVELRCDPISGHTALYWYRQSLGQGLEFLIYFQGNSAPDKSGLPSDRFSAERTGGSVSTLTIQRTQQEDSAVYLCASSRTVNKLAGGSGSYNEQFFGPGTRLTVL.

The chain links TRBV7-6 to TRBJ2-2; the TCRdb call, TRBD2, lacks DNA for checking. Germline V gene sequence: CDR1 SGHVS, CDR2 FNYEAQ. This CDR3 has 17 amino acids. The chain's CDR3 is CASSLAASGSIPGELFF.

The chain is built from TRBV27 and TRBJ2-7. CDR1 MNHEY and CDR2 SMNVEV come from the germline V gene (reference sequence). This CDR3 contains 14 residues. CDR3 residues: CASSLSTRTYEQYF.

The CDR3 sequence: CASSSFPTPGQAYGYTF. The gene calls are TRBV5-1 and TRBJ1-2; the TCRdb call, TRBD1, lacks DNA for checking. This CDR3 contains 17 residues. The germline gives CDR1 SGHRS, CDR2 YFSETQ. The full variable domain, in which reference TRBV5-1 and TRBJ1-2 provide the parts outside the CDR3, is KAGVTQTPRYLIKTRGQQVTLSCSPISGHRSVSWYQQTPGQGLQFLFEYFSETQRNKGNFPGRFSGRQFSNSRSEMNVSTLELGDSALYLCASSSFPTPGQAYGYTFGSGTRLTVV.

The chain uses TRBV7-9 and TRBJ2-5; with no DNA, the TCRdb D assignment of TRBD1 cannot be verified. CDR3 length: 16 residues. CDR1 and CDR2 from the germline V gene are SEHNR and FQNEAQ (reference sequence). CDR3 residues: CASTPPSAAPSKTQYF.

The chain links TRBV14 to TRBJ2-1; TCRdb calls TRBD2, which cannot be checked without DNA. CDR3 length equals 19 residues. Germline V gene lookup returns CDR1 SGHDN and CDR2 FVKESK. CDR3 region: CASSQVLAGGSSSYNEQFF.

The chain uses TRBV4-1 and TRBJ2-7; TCRdb returns TRBD2, unconfirmable since there is no DNA. CDR1 is MGHRA, CDR2 YSYEKL, per germline. This CDR3 spans 17 amino acids. Here the CDR3 reads CASTNSGLAGKSYEQYF.

The chain has TRBV29-1 and TRBJ2-1; absent DNA, TCRdb's TRBD1 call cannot be checked. Germline lookup yields CDR1 SQVTM and CDR2 ANQGSEA. This CDR3 comprises 15 residues. CDR3 sequence reads: CSVVLTGGRYNEQFF.

The chain recombines TRBV20-1 with TRBJ2-5; the D gene TCRdb calls, TRBD2, cannot be checked with no DNA. CDR1 DFQATT and CDR2 SNEGSKA come from the germline V gene (reference sequence). The CDR3 covers 17 residues. The CDR3: CSARGSSLAGDEETQYF.

The chain uses TRBV7-9 and TRBJ2-5; TCRdb names TRBD2, which stays unverified in the absence of DNA. The CDR3 sequence is 14 residues long. Germline lookup yields CDR1 SEHNR and CDR2 FQNEAQ (reference sequence). The CDR3 is CASEEGQYQETQYF.